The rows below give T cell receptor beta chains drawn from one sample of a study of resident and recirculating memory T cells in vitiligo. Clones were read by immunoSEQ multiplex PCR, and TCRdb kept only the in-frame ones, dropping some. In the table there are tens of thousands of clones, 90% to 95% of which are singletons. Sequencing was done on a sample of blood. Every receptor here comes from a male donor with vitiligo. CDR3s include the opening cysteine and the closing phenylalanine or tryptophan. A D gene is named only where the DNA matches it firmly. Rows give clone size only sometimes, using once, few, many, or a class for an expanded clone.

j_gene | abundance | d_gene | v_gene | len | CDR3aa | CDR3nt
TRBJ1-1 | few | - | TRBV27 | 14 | CASSLFRGSTEAFF | TGTGCCAGCAGTTTATTTAGAGGCAGCACTGAAGCTTTCTTT
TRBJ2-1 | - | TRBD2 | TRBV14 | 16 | CASSQGGLGRYNEQFF | TGTGCCAGCAGCCAAGGGGGACTAGGGAGATACAATGAGCAGTTCTTC
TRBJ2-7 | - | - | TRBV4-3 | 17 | CASSQAYGTLASYEQYF | TGCGCCAGCAGCCAAGCATACGGGACACTCGCCTCCTACGAGCAGTACTTC
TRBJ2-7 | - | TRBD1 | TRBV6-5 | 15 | CASTPRQGDVYEQYF | TGTGCCAGCACCCCCCGACAGGGGGATGTGTACGAGCAGTACTTC
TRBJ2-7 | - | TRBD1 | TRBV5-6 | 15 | CASSEVGQVVHEQYF | TGTGCCAGCAGCGAGGTCGGACAGGTGGTCCACGAGCAGTACTTC
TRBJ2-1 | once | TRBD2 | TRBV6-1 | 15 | CASTTLAGGNNEQFF | TGTGCCAGCACGACGCTTGCGGGGGGCAACAATGAGCAGTTCTTC
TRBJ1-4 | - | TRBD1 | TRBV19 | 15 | CASSIRTGENEKLFF | TGTGCCAGTAGTATACGGACAGGGGAGAATGAAAAACTGTTTTTT
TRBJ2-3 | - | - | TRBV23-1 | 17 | CASSQSPQTRCTDTQYF | TGCGCCAGCAGTCAATCTCCGCAGACGCGGTGCACAGATACGCAGTATTTT
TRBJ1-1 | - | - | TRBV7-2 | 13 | CASSLRTNNEAFF | TGTGCCAGCAGCCTGCGGACAAACAATGAAGCTTTCTTT
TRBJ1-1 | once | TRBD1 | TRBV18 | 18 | CASSPFRSGQGGNTEAFF | TGTGCCAGCTCACCTTTTCGCTCTGGACAGGGAGGGAACACTGAAGCTTTCTTT
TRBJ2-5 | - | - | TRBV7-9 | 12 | CAAGQNQETQYF | TGTGCCGCGGGGCAGAACCAAGAGACCCAGTACTTC
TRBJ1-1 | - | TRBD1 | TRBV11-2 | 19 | CASSLDVVNWAGGNTEAFF | TGTGCCAGCAGCTTAGATGTAGTAAATTGGGCAGGGGGGAACACTGAAGCTTTCTTT
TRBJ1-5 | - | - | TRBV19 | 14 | CASSTQGYNQPQHF | TGTGCCAGTAGTACACAGGGTTACAATCAGCCCCAGCATTTT
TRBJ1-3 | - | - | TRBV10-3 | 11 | CAILNRNTIYF | TGTGCCATACTGAATAGAAACACCATATATTTT
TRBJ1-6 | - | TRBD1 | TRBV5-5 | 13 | CASSSTGDSPLHF | TGTGCCAGCAGCTCTACAGGGGATTCACCCCTCCACTTT
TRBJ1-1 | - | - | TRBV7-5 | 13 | CARSFYRQGEAFF | TGTGCCAGAAGCTTTTATAGACAGGGAGAAGCTTTCTTT
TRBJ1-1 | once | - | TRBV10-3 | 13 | CAISDRGGTEAFF | TGTGCCATCAGTGATAGGGGGGGCACTGAAGCTTTCTTT
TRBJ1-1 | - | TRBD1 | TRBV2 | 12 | CASSGGQGEAFF | TGTGCCAGCAGTGGAGGACAGGGTGAAGCTTTCTTT
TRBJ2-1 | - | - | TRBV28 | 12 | CASSSVGVQQFF | TGTGCCAGCAGTTCGGTAGGGGTCCAGCAGTTCTTC
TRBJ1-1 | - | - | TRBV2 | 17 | CASSDAGGRPMNTEAFF | TGTGCCAGCAGTGATGCGGGGGGGAGGCCGATGAACACTGAAGCTTTCTTT
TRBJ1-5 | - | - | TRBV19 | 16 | CASSIGAGAFNQPQHF | TGTGCCAGTAGTATAGGTGCAGGGGCCTTCAATCAGCCCCAGCATTTT
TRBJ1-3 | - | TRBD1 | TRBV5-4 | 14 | CASSRTGGGNTIYF | TGTGCCAGCAGCAGGACAGGGGGTGGAAACACCATATATTTT
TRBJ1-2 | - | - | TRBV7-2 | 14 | CASSPPNPGYGYTF | TGTGCCAGCAGCCCACCAAATCCAGGCTATGGCTACACCTTC
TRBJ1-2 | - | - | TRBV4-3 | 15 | CASSQDPGRERGYTF | TGCGCCAGCAGCCAGGACCCCGGGAGGGAACGGGGCTACACCTTC
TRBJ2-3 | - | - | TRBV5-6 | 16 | CASSLEYDRPTDTQYF | TGTGCCAGCAGCTTGGAATATGACAGACCCACAGATACGCAGTATTTT
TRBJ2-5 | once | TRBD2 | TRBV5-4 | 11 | CASGTKETQYF | TGTGCCAGCGGGACTAAAGAGACCCAGTACTTC
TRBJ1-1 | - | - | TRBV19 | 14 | CASTLTIRGPEAFF | TGTGCCAGTACTCTCACTATCAGGGGCCCTGAAGCTTTCTTT
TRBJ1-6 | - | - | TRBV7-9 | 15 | CASSLGLGANSPLHF | TGTGCCAGCAGCTTAGGGTTAGGGGCCAATTCACCCCTCCACTTT
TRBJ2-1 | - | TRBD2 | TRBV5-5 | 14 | CASRRGVGYNEQFF | TGTGCCAGTCGACGGGGGGTTGGCTACAATGAGCAGTTCTTC
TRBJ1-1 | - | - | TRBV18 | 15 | CASSVRDGEDTEAFF | TGTGCCAGCTCAGTTAGGGACGGGGAGGACACTGAAGCTTTCTTT
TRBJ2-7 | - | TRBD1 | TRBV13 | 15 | CASSLQPTGGDEQYF | TGTGCCAGCAGCTTACAACCGACAGGGGGCGACGAGCAGTACTTC
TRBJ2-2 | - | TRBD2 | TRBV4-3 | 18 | CASSQEWPAGGNTGELFF | TGCGCCAGCAGCCAAGAGTGGCCAGCGGGGGGTAACACCGGGGAGCTGTTTTTT
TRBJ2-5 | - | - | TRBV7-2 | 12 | CASSPVVETQYF | TGTGCCAGCAGCCCCGTCGTGGAGACCCAGTACTTC
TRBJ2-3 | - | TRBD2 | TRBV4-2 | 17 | CASSQDFSGGPTDTQYF | TGTGCCAGCAGCCAAGATTTCAGCGGGGGCCCCACAGATACGCAGTATTTT
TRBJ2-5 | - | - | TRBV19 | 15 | CASSSAGTRGETQYF | TGTGCCAGTAGTTCTGCCGGGACTCGGGGAGAGACCCAGTACTTC
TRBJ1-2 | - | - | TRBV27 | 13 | CASPEVGSGGYTF | TGTGCCAGCCCAGAGGTGGGGTCGGGGGGCTACACCTTC
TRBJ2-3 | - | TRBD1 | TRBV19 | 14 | CASSIGGQTDTQYF | TGTGCCAGTAGTATAGGGGGACAGACAGATACGCAGTATTTT
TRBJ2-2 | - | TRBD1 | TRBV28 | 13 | CASSGTVTGELFF | TGTGCCAGCTCTGGGACAGTCACCGGGGAGCTGTTTTTT
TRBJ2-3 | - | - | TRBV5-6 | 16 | CASSFIRGSSTDTQYF | TGTGCCAGCAGCTTTATACGGGGGTCTAGCACAGATACGCAGTATTTT
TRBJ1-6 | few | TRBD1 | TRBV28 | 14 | CASSLGQGAKTLHF | TGTGCCAGCAGCCTGGGACAGGGGGCGAAGACCCTCCACTTT
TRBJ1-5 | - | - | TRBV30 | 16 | CAWSPRGRGSNQPQHF | TGTGCCTGGAGCCCTCGTGGCAGGGGAAGCAATCAGCCCCAGCATTTT
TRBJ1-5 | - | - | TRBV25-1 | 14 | CASSGRDTYQPQHF | TGTGCCAGCAGTGGCCGGGACACATATCAGCCCCAGCATTTT
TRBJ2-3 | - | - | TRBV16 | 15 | CASTPRGKGTDTQYF | TGTGCCAGCACCCCCAGAGGGAAGGGAACAGATACGCAGTATTTT
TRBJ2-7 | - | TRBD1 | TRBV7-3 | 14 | CASSWDRDGYEQYF | TGTGCCAGCAGCTGGGACAGGGATGGCTACGAGCAGTACTTC
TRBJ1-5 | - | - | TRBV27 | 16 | CASSPWTGNSNQPQHF | TGTGCCAGCAGTCCATGGACTGGGAATAGCAATCAGCCCCAGCATTTT
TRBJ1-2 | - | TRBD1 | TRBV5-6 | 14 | CASSLDTGGHGYTF | TGTGCCAGCAGCTTGGATACAGGGGGCCATGGCTACACCTTC
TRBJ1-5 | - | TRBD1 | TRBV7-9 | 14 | CASSSQGGNQPQHF | TGTGCCAGCAGCTCTCAGGGGGGAAATCAGCCCCAGCATTTT